These T cell receptor beta chains were read from a single sample in a study of technical replicates of blood from a few donors. Some clones are missing from TCRdb's copy, which holds only in-frame ones; the method was immunoSEQ multiplex PCR. Of about 100,000 clones listed, about 94% are singletons. The sample consisted of T cells isolated from PBMCs. The receptors were gathered from a human donor in good health. The CDR3 runs from the conserved cysteine through the conserved F or W. D genes are given only for firm matches. A row's size may be missing; if present it is once, few, many or a size class.

d_call j_call clone_size v_call cdr3_nt cdr3_aa
TRBD2 TRBJ2-7 once TRBV6-1 TGTGCCAGCAGTGAAGTAGAGCGGGGCCGTCCGAAATACGAGCAGTACTTC CASSEVERGRPKYEQYF
NA TRBJ2-1 NA TRBV6-1 TGTGCCATCATCTCGTATGGGCGTCTGGGAGATGAGCAGTTCTTC CAIISYGRLGDEQFF
NA TRBJ2-5 NA TRBV25-1 TGTGCCAGCAGTGAATATGTTGAGGAGACCCAGTACTTC CASSEYVEETQYF
TRBD1 TRBJ1-1 NA TRBV18 TGTGCCAGCTCACCTTCGACAGGGGGGAACACTGAAGCTTTCTTT CASSPSTGGNTEAFF
NA TRBJ2-1 NA TRBV21-1 TGTGCCAGCAGCAAAGCCCCTTACAATGAGCAGTTCTTC CASSKAPYNEQFF
TRBD1 TRBJ2-2 NA TRBV19 TGTGCCAGTAGCCCCGCCCCCGGCAGGGGGCTGGAGCTGTTTTTT CASSPAPGRGLELFF
TRBD1 TRBJ1-4 NA TRBV7-6 TGTGCCAGCAGCTCGTATACAGGGGCAACTAATGAAAAACTGTTTTTT CASSSYTGATNEKLFF
TRBD2 TRBJ2-5 once TRBV4-2 TGTGCCAGCAGCCAAGAGGCTAGCGGAGCCAACGGATGGACCCAGTACTTC CASSQEASGANGWTQYF
NA TRBJ1-2 NA TRBV29-1 TGCAGCGTGGAGGCTCGAGCTAACTATGGCTACACCTTC CSVEARANYGYTF
TRBD1 TRBJ1-2 NA TRBV27 TGTGCCAGCAGTCCTGGACAGGGAGTCTTCTATGGCTACACCTTC CASSPGQGVFYGYTF
TRBD1 TRBJ2-7 few TRBV29-1 TGCAGCGTTTCACGGGACAGGTCGGTCTACGAGCAGTACTTC CSVSRDRSVYEQYF
TRBD1 TRBJ1-5 NA TRBV6-1 TGTGCCAGCAGGGACAGGTTCCCTGGGGAGCCCCAGCATTTT CASRDRFPGEPQHF
TRBD2 TRBJ2-1 NA TRBV9 TGTGCCAGCAGCGTAGTAGCGGGAGTGACATCCTACAATGAGCAGTTCTTC CASSVVAGVTSYNEQFF
NA TRBJ1-1 NA TRBV6-1 TGTGCCAGCAACTACCAGGGGCTCGTAGACACTGAAGCTTTCTTT CASNYQGLVDTEAFF
NA TRBJ2-3 once TRBV7-9 TGTGCCAGCAGCTCCCAACGGAGGCGAACTAGTAGCACAGATACGCAGTATTTT CASSSQRRRTSSTDTQYF
TRBD1 TRBJ1-2 NA TRBV11-2 TGTGCCAGCAGCTTACTCCAGACAGGGTTTTCAGAGAGGGGCTACACCTTC CASSLLQTGFSERGYTF
NA TRBJ1-5 once TRBV30 TGTGCCTGGAGCCATCAGACAGGATTCTCTCCTTATAGCAATCAGCCCCAGCATTTT CAWSHQTGFSPYSNQPQHF
NA TRBJ2-1 NA TRBV5-4 TGTGCCAGCAGCGCCCGGGACACCGAGCAGTTCTTC CASSARDTEQFF
TRBD1 TRBJ1-6 NA TRBV5-1 TGCGCCAGCAGCCCGGACAGGGGGGATTCATCCCTCCACTTT CASSPDRGDSSLHF
TRBD1 TRBJ2-7 NA TRBV4-1 TGCGCCAGCAGCCAATCGTCGACAGGGCCCTACGAGCAGTACTTC CASSQSSTGPYEQYF
NA TRBJ2-1 NA TRBV5-8 TGTGCCAGCAGCTTGGCTACTCACAGGGCCCACAATGAGCAGTTCTTC CASSLATHRAHNEQFF
NA TRBJ1-3 NA TRBV6-4 TGTGCCAGCAGTGATAACACAGGGATGGGACCAGGAAACACCATATATTTT CASSDNTGMGPGNTIYF
TRBD2 TRBJ2-3 NA TRBV4-1 TGCGCCAGCAGCCACCCTCTTTCGCTAGCGGGAGGTCCAGATACGCAGTATTTT CASSHPLSLAGGPDTQYF
TRBD2 TRBJ2-7 once TRBV29-1 TGCAGCGTTGTGAGCGGGAGCCCTTCCTACGAGCAGTACTTC CSVVSGSPSYEQYF
TRBD1 TRBJ2-7 NA TRBV2 TGTGCCAGCAGTGAATTTGGGACAGGGCTCTACGAGCAGTACTTC CASSEFGTGLYEQYF
NA TRBJ1-2 NA TRBV16 TGTGCCAGCAGCCAAAATCGGCCTATCAGGGGCGTAGGCTACACCTTC CASSQNRPIRGVGYTF
NA TRBJ1-6 NA TRBV2 TGTGCCAGCCTACCCCCCATCTTTCGGGAGGAGAGCTCCTATAATTCACCCCTCCACTTT CASLPPIFREESSYNSPLHF
TRBD1 TRBJ2-1 NA TRBV5-1 TGCGCCAGCAGCCCCGACAGGGTTAAGCAGTTCTTC CASSPDRVKQFF
TRBD2 TRBJ2-7 NA TRBV28 TGTGCCAGCAGCTCATTGGTACAAACAGGGACTAGTTTCAACGAGCAGTACTTC CASSSLVQTGTSFNEQYF